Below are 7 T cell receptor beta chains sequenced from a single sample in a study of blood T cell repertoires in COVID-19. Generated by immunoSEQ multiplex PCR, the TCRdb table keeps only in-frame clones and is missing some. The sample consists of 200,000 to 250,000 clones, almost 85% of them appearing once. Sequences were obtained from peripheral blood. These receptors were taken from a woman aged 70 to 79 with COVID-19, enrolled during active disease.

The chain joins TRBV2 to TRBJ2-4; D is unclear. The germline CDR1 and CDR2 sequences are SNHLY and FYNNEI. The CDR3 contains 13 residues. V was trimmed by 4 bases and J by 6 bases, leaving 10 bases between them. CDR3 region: CASSGQAANIQYF. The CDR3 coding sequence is TGTGCCAGCAGTGGGCAGGCTGCAAACATTCAGTACTTC.

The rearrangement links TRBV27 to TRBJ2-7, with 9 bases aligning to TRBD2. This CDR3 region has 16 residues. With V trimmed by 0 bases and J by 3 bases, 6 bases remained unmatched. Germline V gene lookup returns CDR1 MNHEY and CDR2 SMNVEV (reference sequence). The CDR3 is CASSLSSGRAGYEQYF. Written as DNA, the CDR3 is TGTGCCAGCAGTTTATCTAGCGGGAGAGCGGGCTACGAGCAGTACTTC.

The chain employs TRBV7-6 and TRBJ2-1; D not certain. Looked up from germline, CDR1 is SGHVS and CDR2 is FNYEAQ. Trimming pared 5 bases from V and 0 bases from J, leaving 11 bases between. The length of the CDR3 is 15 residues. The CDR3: CASSKTLSSYNEQFF. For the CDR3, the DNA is TGTGCCAGCAGCAAGACATTGAGCTCCTACAATGAGCAGTTCTTC.

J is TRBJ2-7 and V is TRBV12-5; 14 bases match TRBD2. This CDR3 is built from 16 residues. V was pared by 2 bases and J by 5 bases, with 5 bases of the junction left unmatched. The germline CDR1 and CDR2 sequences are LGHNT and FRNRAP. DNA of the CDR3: TGTGCTAGTGGTTTGTATCCGGGACTAGCGGGAGACGAGCAGTACTTC. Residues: CASGLYPGLAGDEQYF.

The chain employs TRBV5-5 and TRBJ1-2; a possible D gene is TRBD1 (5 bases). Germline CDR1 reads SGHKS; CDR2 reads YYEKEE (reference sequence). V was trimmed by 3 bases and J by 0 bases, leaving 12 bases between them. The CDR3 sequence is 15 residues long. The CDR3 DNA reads TGTGCCAGCAGCTCGACAGCATCACCTAACTATGGCTACACCTTC. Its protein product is CASSSTASPNYGYTF.

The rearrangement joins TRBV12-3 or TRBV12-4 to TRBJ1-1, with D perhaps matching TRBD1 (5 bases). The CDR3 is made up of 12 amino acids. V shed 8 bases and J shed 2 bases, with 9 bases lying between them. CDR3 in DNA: TGTGCCAGCGGCGACAGCAACACTGAAGCTTTCTTT. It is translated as CASGDSNTEAFF.

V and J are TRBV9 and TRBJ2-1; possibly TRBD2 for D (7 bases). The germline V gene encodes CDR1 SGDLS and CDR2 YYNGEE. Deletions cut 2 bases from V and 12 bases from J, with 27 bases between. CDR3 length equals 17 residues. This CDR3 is CASSVLGGPGTAGMQFF. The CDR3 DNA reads TGTGCCAGCAGCGTCCTCGGGGGGCCCGGGACGGCTGGGATGCAGTTCTTC.